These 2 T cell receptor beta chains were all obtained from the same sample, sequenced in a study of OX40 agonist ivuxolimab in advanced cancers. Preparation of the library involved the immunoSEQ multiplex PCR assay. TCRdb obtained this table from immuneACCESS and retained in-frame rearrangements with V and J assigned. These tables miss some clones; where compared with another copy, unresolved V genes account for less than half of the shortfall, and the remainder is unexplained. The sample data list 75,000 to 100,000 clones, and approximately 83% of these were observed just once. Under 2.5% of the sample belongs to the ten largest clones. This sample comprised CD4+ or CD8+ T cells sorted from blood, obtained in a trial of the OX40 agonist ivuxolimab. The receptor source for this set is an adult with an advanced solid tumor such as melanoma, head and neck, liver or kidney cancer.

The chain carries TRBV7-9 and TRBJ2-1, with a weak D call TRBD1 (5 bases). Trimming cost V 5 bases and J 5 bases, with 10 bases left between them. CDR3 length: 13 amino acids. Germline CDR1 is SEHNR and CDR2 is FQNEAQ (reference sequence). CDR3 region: CASSTSGNNEQFF. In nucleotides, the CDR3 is TGTGCCAGCAGCACGTCAGGGAACAATGAGCAGTTCTTC.

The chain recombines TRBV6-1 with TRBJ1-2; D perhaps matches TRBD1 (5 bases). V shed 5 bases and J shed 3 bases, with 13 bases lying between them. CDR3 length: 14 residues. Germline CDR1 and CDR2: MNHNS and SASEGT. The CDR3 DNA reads TGTGCCAGCAGTCAAACTACAGGAGACTATGGCTACACCTTC. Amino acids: CASSQTTGDYGYTF.